In this sample, the clone carrying this TCR beta chain turned up a few times. These data originate in a study of CD8 T cells in Susac syndrome. Trimming removed 5 bases at V and 7 bases at J, with 9 bases between. The CDR3 consists of 13 residues. Germline V gene data show CDR1 as MNHNY and CDR2 as SVGAGI (reference sequence). cDNA came from roughly 0.5 to 1 ug RNA primed by random hexamers. One entry per CDR3 protein, called by TCRdb with MiXCR from the immunoSEQ multiplex PCR reads. The sample holds about 180,000 distinct CDR3 sequences, under 95% seen once. This rearrangement joins TRBV6-6 to TRBJ1-6; a possible D gene is TRBD1 (6 bases). Specimen: CD4+ T cells from PBMCs. This TCR derives from a human donor with multiple sclerosis. CDR3: CASSTQGNSPLHF. In nucleotides, the CDR3 is TGTGCCAGCAGTACACAGGGAAATTCACCCCTCCACTTT.